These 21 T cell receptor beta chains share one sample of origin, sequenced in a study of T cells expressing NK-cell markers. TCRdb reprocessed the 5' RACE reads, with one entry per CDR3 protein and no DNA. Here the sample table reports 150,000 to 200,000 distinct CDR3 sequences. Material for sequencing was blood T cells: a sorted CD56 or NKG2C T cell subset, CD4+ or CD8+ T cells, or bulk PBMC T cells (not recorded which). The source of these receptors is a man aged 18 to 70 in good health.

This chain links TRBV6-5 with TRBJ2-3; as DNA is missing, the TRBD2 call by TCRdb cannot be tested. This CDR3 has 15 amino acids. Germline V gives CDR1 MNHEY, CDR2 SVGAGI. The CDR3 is CASSYSGGSGDTQYF.

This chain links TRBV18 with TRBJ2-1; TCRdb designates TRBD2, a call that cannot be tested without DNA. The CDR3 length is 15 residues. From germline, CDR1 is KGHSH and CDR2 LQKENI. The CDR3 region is CASSLMAGNNNEQFF.

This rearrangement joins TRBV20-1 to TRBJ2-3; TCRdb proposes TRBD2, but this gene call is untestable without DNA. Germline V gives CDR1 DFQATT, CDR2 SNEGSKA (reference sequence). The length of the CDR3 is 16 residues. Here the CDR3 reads CSARDGERGALDTQYF.

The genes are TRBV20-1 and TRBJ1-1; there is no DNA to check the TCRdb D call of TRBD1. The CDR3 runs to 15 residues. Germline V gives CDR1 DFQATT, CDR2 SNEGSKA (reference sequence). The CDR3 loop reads CSATGVYAENTEAFF.

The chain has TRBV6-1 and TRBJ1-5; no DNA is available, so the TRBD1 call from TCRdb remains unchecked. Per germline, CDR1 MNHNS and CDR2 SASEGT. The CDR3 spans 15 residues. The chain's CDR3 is CASNTGGLSNQPQHF.

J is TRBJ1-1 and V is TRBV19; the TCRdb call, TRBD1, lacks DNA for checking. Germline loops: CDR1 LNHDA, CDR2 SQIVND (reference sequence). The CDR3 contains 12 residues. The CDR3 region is CASGALNTEAFF.

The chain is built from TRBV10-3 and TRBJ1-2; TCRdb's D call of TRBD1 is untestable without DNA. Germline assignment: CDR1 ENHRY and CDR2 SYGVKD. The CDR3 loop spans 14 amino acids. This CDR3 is CAISEGGTGYGYTF.

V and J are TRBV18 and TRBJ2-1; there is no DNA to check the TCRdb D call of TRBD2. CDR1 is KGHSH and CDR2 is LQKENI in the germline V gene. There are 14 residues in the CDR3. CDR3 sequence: CASSPRGRDNEQFF.

The CDR3 reads CAISEFVAGGETQYF. The chain has TRBV10-3 and TRBJ2-5; TCRdb's D call of TRBD2 is untestable without DNA. The CDR3 length is 15 residues. CDR1 is ENHRY and CDR2 is SYGVKD in the germline V gene.

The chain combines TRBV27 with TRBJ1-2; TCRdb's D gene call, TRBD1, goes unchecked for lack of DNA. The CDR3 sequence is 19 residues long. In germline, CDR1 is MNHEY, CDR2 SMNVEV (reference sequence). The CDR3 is CASSRSGQPTEPSNYGYTF.

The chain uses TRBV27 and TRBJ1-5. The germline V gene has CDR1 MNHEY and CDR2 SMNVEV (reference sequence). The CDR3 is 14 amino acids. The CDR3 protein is CASSKTGALPTQHF.

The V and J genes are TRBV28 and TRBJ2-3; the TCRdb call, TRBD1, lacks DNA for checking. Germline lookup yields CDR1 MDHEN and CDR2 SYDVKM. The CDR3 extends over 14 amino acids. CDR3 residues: CASRGQGWADTQYF.

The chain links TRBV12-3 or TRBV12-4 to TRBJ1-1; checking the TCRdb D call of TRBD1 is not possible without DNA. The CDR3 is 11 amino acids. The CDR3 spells CASSQGTEAFF.

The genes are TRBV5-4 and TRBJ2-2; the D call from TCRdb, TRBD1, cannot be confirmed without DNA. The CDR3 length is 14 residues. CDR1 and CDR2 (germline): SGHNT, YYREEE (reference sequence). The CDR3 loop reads CASSPGTGGGELFF. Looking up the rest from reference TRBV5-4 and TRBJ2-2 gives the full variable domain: ETGVTQSPTHLIKTRGQQVTLRCSSQSGHNTVSWYQQALGQGPQFIFQYYREEENGRGNFPPRFSGLQFPNYSSELNVNALELDDSALYLCASSPGTGGGELFFGEGSRLTVL.

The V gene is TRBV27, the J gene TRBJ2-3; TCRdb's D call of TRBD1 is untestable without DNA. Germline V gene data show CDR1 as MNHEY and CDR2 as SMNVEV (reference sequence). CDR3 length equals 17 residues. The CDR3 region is CASSLRGRPTMADTQYF.

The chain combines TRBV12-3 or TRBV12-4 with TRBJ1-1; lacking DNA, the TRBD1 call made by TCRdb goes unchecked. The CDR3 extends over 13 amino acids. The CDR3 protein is CACGGTQDTEAFF.

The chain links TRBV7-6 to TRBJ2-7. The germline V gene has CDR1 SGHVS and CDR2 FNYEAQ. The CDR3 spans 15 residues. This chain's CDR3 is CASSLGSSPVYEQYF.

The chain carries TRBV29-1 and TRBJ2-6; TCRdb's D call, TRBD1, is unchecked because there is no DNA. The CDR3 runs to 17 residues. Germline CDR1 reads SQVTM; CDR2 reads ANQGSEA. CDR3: CSVEGGAGSSGANVLTF.

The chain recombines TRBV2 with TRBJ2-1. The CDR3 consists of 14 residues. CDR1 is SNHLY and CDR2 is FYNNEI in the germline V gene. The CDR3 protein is CASTFGSSYNEQFF.

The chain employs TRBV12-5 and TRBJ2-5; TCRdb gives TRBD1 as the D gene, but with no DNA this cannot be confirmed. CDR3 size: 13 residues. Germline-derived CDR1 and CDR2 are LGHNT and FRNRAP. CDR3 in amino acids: CASGRDNQETQYF.

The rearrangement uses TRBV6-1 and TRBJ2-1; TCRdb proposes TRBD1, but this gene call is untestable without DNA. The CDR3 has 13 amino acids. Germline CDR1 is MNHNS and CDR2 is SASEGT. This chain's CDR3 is CASSERTLGEQFF.